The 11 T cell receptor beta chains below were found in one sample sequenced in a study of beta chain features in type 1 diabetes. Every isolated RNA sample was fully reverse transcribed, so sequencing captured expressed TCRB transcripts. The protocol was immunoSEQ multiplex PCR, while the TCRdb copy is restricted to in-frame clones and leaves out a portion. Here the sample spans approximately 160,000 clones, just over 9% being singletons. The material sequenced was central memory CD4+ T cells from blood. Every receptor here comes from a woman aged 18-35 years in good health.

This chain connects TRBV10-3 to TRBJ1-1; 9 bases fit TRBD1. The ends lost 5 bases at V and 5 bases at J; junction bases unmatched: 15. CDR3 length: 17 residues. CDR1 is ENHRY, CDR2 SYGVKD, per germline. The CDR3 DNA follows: TGTGCCATCAGTATGCCACCGGGACAGGGTCGAGAAACTGAAGCTTTCTTT. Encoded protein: CAISMPPGQGRETEAFF.

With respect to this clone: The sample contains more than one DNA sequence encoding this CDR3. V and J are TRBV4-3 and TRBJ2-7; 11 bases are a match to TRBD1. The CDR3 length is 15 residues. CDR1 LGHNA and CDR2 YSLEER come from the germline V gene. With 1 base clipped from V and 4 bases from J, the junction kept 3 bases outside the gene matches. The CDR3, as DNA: TGCGCCAGCAGCCAAGGGACAGGGGGCGAGTACGAGCAGTACTTC. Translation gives CASSQGTGGEYEQYF.

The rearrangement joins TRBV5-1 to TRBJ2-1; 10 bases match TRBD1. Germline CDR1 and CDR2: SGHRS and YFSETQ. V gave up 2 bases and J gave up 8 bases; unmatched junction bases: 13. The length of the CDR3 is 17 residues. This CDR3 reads CASSFDIPGQGSHEQFF. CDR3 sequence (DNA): TGCGCCAGCAGCTTCGATATCCCGGGACAGGGGTCCCATGAGCAGTTCTTC.

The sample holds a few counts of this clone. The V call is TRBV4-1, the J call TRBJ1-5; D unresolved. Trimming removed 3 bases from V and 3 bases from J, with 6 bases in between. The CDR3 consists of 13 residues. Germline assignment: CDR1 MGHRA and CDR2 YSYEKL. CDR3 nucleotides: TGCGCCAGCAGCCAGGGCTTCAATCAGCCCCAGCATTTT. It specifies CASSQGFNQPQHF.

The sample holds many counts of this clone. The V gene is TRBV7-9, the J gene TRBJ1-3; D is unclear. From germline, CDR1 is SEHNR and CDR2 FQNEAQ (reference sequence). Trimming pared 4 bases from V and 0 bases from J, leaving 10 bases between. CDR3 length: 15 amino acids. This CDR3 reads CASSWAGLSGNTIYF. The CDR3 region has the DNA TGTGCCAGCAGCTGGGCAGGTCTCTCTGGAAACACCATATATTTT. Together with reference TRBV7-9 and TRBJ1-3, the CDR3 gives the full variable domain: DTGVSQNPRHKITKRGQNVTFRCDPISEHNRLYWYRQTLGQGPEFLTYFQNEAQLEKSRLLSDRFSAERPKGSFSTLEIQRTEQGDSAMYLCASSWAGLSGNTIYFGEGSWLTVV.

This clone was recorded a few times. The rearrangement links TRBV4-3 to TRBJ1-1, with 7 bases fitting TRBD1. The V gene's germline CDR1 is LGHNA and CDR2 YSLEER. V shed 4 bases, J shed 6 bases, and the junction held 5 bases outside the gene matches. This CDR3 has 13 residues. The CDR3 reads CASSLQGGAEAFF. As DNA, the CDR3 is TGCGCCAGCAGCCTCCAAGGGGGCGCTGAAGCTTTCTTT.

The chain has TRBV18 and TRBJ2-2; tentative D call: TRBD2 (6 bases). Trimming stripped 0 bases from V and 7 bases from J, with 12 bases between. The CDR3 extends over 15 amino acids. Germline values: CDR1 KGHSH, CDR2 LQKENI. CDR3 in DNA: TGTGCCAGCTCACCACCGCAGGGAGGTAACGGGGAGCTGTTTTTT. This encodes CASSPPQGGNGELFF.

In nucleotides, the CDR3 is TGTGCCGCCGTTCTAGCGGGAGGCAACAATGAGCAGTTCTTC. Translated, it gives CAAVLAGGNNEQFF. The V and J genes are TRBV28 and TRBJ2-1, with TRBD2 identical over 11 bases. The CDR3 loop spans 14 amino acids. The junction had 8 bases not matched to a gene; V was cut back by 11 bases and J by 5 bases. Germline lookup yields CDR1 MDHEN and CDR2 SYDVKM. Based on the CDR3 plus reference TRBV28 and TRBJ2-1, the full variable domain is DVKVTQSSRYLVKRTGEKVFLECVQDMDHENMFWYRQDPGLGLRLIYFSYDVKMKEKGDIPEGYSVSREKKERFSLILESASTNQTSMYLCAAVLAGGNNEQFFGPGTRLTVL.

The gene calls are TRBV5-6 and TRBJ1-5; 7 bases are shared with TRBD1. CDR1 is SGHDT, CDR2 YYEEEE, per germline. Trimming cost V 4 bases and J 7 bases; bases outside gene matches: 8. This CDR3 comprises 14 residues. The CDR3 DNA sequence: TGTGCCAGCAGCCGTGTTACAGGGGAGCAGCCCCAGCATTTT. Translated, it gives CASSRVTGEQPQHF.

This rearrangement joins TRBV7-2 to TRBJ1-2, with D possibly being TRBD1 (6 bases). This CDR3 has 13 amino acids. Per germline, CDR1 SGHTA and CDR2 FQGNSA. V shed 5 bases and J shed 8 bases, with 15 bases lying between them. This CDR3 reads CASSLTGIRGYTF. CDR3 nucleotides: TGTGCCAGCAGCCTAACAGGGATAAGGGGCTACACCTTC.

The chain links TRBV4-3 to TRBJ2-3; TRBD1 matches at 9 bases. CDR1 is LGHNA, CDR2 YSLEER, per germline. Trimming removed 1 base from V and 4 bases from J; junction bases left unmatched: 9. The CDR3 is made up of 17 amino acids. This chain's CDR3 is CASSQAPGQGGPDTQYF. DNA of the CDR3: TGCGCCAGCAGCCAAGCACCGGGACAGGGCGGTCCAGATACGCAGTATTTT.